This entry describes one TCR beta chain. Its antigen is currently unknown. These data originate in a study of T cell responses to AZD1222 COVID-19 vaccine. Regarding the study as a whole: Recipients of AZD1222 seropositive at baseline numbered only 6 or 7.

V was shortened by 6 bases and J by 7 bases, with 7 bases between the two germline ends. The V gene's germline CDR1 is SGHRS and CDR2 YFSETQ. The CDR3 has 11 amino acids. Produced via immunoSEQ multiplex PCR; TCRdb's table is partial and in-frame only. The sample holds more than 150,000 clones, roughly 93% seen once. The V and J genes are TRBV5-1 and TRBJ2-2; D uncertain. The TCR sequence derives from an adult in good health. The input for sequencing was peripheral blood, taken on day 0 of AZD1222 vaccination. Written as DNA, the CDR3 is TGCGCCAGCATGATAGGCGGGGAGCTGTTTTTT. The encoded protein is CASMIGGELFF.